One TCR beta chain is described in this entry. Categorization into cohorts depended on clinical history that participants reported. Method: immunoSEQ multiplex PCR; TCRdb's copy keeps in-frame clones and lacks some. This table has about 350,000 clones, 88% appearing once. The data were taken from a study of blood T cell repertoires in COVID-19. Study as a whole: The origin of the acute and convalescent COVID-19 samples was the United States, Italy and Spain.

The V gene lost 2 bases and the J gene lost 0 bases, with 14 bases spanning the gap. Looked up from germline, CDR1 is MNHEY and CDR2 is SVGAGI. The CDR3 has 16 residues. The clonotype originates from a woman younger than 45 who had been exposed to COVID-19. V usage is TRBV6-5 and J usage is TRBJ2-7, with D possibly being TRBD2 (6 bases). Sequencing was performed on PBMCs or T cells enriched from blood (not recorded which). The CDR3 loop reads CASSYGSGALSYEQYF. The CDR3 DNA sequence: TGTGCCAGCAGTTACGGGTCGGGAGCGCTCTCCTACGAGCAGTACTTC.